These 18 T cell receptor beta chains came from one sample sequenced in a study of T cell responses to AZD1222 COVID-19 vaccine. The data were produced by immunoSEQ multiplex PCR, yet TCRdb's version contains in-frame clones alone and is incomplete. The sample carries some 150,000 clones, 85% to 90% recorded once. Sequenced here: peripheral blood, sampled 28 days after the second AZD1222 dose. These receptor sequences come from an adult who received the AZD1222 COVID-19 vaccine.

The CDR3 bases are TGTGCCAGCAGTTCCGGGGTACCAAACACTGAAGCTTTCTTT. This translates into CASSSGVPNTEAFF. The rearrangement joins TRBV6-5 to TRBJ1-1; D gene ambiguous. Trimming took 4 bases from V and 2 from J, leaving 11 bases between them. CDR3 length equals 14 residues. From germline, CDR1 is MNHEY and CDR2 SVGAGI.

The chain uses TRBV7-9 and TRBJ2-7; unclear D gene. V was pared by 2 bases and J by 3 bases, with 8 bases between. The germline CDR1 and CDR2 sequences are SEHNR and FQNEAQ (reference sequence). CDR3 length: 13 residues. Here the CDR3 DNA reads TGTGCCAGCAGCTTATGGACCGACTACGAGCAGTACTTC. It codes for CASSLWTDYEQYF.

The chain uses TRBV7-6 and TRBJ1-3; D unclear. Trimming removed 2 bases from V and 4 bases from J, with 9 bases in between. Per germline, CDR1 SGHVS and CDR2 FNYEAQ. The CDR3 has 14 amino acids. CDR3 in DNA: TGTGCCAGCAGCTTATCGGATGCCGGAAACACCATATATTTT. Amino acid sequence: CASSLSDAGNTIYF.

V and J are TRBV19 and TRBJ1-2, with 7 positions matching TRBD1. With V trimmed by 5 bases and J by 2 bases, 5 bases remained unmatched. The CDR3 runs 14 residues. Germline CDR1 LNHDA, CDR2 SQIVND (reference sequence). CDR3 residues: CASSSRTGNYGYTF. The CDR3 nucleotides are TGTGCCAGTAGTTCCCGGACAGGCAACTATGGCTACACCTTC.

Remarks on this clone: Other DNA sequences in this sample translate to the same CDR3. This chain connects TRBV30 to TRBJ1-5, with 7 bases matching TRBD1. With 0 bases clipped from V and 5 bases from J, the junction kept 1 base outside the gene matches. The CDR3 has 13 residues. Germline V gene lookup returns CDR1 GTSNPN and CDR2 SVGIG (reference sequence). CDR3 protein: CAWSVQGDQPQHF. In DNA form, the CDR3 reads TGTGCCTGGAGTGTCCAGGGGGATCAGCCCCAGCATTTT.

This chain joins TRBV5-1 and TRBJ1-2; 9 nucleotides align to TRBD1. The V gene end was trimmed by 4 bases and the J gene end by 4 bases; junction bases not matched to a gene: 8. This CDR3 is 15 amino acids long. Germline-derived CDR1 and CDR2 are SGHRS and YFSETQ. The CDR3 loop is CASSPGQGSGYGYTF. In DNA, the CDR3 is TGCGCCAGCAGCCCGGGACAGGGTTCGGGCTATGGCTACACCTTC.

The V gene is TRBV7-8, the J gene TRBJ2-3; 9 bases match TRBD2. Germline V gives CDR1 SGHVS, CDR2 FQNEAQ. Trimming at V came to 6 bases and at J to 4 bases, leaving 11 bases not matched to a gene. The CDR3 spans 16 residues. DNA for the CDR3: TGTGCCAGCAGTACGAAGCGGGGGGTTAGCGCAGATACGCAGTATTTT. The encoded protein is CASSTKRGVSADTQYF.

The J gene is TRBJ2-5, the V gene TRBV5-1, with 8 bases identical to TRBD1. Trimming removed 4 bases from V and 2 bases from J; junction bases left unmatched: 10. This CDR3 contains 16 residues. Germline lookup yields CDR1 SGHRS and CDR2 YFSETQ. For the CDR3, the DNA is TGCGCCAGCAGCCCAGGACAGGGTCCCCTTCAAGAGACCCAGTACTTC. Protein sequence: CASSPGQGPLQETQYF.

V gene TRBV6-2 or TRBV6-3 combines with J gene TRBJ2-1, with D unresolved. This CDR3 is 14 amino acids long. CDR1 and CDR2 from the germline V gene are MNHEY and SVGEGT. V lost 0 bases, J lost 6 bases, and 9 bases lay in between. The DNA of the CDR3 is TGTGCCAGCAGTTACTCCGTGGGCGGCAATGAGCAGTTCTTC. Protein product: CASSYSVGGNEQFF.

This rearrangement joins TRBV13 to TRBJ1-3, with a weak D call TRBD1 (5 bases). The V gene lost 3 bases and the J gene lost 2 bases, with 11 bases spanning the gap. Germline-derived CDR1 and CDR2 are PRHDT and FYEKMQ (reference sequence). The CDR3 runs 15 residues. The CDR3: CASSLGQFPGNTIYF. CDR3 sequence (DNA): TGTGCCAGCAGCTTGGGGCAGTTCCCTGGAAACACCATATATTTT.

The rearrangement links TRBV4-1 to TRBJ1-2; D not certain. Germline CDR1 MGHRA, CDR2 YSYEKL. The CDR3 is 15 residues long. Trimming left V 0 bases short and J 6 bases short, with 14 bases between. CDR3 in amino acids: CASSQEGEGDHGYTF. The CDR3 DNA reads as TGCGCCAGCAGCCAAGAAGGAGAGGGAGACCATGGCTACACCTTC.

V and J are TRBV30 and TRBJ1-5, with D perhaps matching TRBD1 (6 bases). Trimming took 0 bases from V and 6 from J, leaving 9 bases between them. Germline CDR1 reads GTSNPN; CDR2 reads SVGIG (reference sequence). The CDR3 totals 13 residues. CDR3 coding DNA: TGTGCCTGGAGTGTACAGGGCGCTCAGCCCCAGCATTTT. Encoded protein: CAWSVQGAQPQHF.

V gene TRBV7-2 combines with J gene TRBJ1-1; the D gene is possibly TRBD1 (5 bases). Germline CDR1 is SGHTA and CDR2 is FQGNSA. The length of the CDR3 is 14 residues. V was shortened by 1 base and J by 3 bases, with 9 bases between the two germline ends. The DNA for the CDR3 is TGTGCCAGCAGCTTAGGTGGGGCGCACACTGAAGCTTTCTTT. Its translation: CASSLGGAHTEAFF.

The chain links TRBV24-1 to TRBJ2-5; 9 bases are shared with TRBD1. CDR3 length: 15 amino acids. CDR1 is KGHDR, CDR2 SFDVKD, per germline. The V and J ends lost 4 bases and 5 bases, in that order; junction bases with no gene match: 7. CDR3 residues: CATSELTGGLETQYF. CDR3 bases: TGTGCCACCAGTGAGTTGACAGGGGGATTGGAGACCCAGTACTTC.

The DNA for the CDR3 is TGTGCCAGCAGTTACTCCCGGGAGAGCACGAACACCATATATTTT. This codes for CASSYSRESTNTIYF. This sequence joins TRBV6-5 and TRBJ1-3; D gene ambiguous. V lost 0 bases, J lost 7 bases, and 13 bases lay in between. This CDR3 is 15 amino acids long. Looked up from germline, CDR1 is MNHEY and CDR2 is SVGAGI.

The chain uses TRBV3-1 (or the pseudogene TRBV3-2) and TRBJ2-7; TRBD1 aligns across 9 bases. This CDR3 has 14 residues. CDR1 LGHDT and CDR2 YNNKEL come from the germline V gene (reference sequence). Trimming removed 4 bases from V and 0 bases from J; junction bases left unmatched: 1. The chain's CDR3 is CASSPGQGSYEQYF. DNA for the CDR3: TGTGCCAGCAGCCCGGGACAGGGCTCCTACGAGCAGTACTTC.

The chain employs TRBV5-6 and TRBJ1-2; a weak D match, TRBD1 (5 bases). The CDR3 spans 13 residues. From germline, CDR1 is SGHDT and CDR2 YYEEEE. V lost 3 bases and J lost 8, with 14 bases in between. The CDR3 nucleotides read TGTGCCAGCAGCTATTGGGACGGCAGGGGCTACACCTTC. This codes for CASSYWDGRGYTF.

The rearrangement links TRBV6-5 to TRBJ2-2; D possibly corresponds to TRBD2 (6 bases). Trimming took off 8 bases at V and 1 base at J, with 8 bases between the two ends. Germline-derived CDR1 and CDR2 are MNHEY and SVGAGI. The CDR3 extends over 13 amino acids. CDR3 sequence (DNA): TGTGCCAGCCAGGAGGGGAACACCGGGGAGCTGTTTTTT. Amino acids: CASQEGNTGELFF.